Listed below are T cell receptor beta chains from one sample, sequenced in a study of post-analysis software for immune sequencing data. Via MiXCR, TCRdb re-called the PCR reads, giving one row per CDR3 protein. The top ten clones hold around 0.55% of a sample with fewer than 850,000 distinct CDR3 sequences, about 32% of them seen once. What was sequenced was blood. Receptors originate from a girl between 10 and 17 years old with multiple sclerosis. Each CDR3 is given without its conserved first and last residue.

V gene	J gene	CDR3 protein
TRBV6-5	TRBJ2-7	ASSYSIEAGGTYEQY
TRBV7-9	TRBJ2-3	ASSRGAGPLFSDTQY
TRBV5-6	TRBJ2-7	ASRGTKSSYEQY
TRBV7-9	TRBJ2-5	ASTLRAEGTQY
TRBV20-1	TRBJ1-2	SAETRGHT
TRBV5-1	TRBJ2-2	ASSPRTSGRQPHTGELF
TRBV10-3	TRBJ2-1	AISEKGAEQF
TRBV11-2	TRBJ2-1	ASSIVRQSSYNEQF
TRBV12-3/TRBV12-4	TRBJ2-1	ASTPSGRGNEQF
TRBV24-1	TRBJ2-3	ATSAAGGVAQY
TRBV28	TRBJ2-7	ASASYEQY
TRBV20-1	TRBJ1-6	SASRDGDSPLH
TRBV5-6	TRBJ2-7	ASSSGLAASYEQY
TRBV18	TRBJ2-4	ASSPGSGQGPLAKNIQY
TRBV6-5	TRBJ2-3	ASSLAGITDTQY
TRBV3-1	TRBJ1-1	ASSPRQTLEAF
TRBV20-1	TRBJ1-3	SATRTGSRNTIY
TRBV7-9	TRBJ2-1	ASSLRRGVQGNEQF